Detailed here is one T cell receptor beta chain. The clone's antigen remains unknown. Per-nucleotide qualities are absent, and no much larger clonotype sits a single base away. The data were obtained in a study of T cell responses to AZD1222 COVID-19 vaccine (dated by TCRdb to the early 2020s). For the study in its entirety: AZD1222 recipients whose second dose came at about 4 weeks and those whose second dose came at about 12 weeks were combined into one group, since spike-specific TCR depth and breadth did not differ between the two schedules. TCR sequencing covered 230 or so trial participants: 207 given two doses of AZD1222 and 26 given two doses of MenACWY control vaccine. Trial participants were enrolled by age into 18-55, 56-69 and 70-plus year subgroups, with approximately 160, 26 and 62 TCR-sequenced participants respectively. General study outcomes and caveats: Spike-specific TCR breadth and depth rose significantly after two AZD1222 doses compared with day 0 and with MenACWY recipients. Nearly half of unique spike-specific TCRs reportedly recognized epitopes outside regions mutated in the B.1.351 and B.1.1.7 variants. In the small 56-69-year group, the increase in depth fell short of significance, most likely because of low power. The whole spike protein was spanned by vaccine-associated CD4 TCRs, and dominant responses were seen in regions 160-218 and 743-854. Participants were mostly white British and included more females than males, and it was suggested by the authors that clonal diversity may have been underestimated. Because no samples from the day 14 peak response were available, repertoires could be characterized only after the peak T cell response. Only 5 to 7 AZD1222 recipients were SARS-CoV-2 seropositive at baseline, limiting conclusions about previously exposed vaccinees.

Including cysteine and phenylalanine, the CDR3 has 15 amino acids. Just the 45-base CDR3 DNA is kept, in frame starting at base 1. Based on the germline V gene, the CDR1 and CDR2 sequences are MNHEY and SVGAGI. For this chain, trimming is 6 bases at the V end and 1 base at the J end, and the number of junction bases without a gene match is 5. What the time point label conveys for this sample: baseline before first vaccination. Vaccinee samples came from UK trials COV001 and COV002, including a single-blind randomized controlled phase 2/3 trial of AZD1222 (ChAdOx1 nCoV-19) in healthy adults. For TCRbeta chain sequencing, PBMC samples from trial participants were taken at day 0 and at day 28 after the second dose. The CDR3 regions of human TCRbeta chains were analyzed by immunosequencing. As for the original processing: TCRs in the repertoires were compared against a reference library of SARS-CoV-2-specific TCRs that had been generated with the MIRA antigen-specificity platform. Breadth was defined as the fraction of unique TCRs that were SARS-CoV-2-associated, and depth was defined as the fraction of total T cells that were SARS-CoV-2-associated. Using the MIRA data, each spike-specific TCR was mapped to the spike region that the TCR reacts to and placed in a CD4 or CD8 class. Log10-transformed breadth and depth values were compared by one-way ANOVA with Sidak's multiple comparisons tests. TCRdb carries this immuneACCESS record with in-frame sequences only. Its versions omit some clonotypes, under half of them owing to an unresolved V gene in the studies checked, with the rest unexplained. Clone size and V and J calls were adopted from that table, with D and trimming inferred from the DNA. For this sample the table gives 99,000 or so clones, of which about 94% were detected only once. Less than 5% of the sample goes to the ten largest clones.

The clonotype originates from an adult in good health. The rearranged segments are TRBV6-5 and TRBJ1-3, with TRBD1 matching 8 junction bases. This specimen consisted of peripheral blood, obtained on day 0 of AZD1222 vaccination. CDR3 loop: CASRQGVTSGNTIYF. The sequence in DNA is TGTGCCAGCAGACAGGGGGTGACTTCTGGAAACACCATATATTTT.